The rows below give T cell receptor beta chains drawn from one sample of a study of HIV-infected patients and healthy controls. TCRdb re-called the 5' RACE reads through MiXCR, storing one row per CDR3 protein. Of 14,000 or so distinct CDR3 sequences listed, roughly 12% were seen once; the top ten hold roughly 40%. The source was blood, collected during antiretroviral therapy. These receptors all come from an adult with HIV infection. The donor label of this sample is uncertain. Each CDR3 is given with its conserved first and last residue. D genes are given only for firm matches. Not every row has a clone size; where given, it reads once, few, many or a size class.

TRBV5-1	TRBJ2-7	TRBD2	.	CASSEASGGTYEQYF	TGCGCCAGCTCCGAGGCTAGCGGGGGGACTTACGAGCAGTACTTC
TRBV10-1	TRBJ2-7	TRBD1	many	CASSDLDRGYEQYF	TGCGCCAGCAGTGATCTGGACAGGGGTTACGAGCAGTACTTC
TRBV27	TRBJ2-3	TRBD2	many	CASRRTSATDTQYF	TGTGCCAGCCGGCGGACTAGCGCCACAGATACGCAGTATTTT
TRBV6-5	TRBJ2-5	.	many	CASSYAGRQETQYF	TGTGCCAGCAGTTACGCGGGGCGCCAAGAGACCCAGTACTTC
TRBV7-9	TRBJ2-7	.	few	CASSPRDGNYEQYF	TGTGCCAGCAGCCCCCGAGACGGCAACTACGAGCAGTACTTC
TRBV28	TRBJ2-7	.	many	CASSLTPTYEQYF	TGTGCCAGCAGTTTAACTCCAACCTACGAGCAGTACTTC
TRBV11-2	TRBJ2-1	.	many	CASSPHTGSSEQFF	TGTGCCAGCAGCCCCCACACGGGTTCAAGTGAGCAGTTCTTC
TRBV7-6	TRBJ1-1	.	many	CASSLAGTEAFF	TGTGCCAGCAGCTTAGCTGGGACTGAAGCTTTCTTT
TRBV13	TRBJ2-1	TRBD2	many	CASSTRLAGMDEQFF	TGTGCCAGCAGCACCCGACTAGCGGGAATGGATGAGCAGTTCTTC
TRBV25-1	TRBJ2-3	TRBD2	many	CASSESMREGDTQYF	TGTGCCAGCAGTGAATCCATGCGGGAGGGAGATACGCAGTATTTT
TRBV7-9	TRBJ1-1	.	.	CASSNSGEGGTEAFF	TGTGCCAGCAGCAATAGCGGGGAGGGGGGGACTGAAGCTTTCTTT
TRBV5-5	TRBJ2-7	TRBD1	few	CASSWDRETGEQYF	TGTGCCAGCAGCTGGGACAGGGAGACAGGGGAGCAGTACTTC
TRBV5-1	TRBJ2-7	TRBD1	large	CASSPFGRGTYEQYF	TGCGCCAGCAGCCCATTCGGCAGGGGGACCTACGAGCAGTACTTC
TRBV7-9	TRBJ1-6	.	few	CASSSSTTTAFGSPLHF	TGTGCCAGCAGCTCCTCGACGACGACGGCTTTTGGGTCACCCCTCCACTTT
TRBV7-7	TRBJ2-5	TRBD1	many	CASSSDREETQYF	TGTGCCAGCAGCTCTGACAGGGAAGAGACCCAGTACTTC
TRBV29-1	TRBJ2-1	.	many	CSVDVSGVSYNEQFF	TGCAGCGTTGATGTGTCAGGAGTCTCCTACAATGAGCAGTTCTTC
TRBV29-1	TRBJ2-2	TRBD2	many	CSVEVGSGGTGELFF	TGCAGCGTTGAAGTCGGCAGCGGGGGCACCGGGGAGCTGTTTTTT
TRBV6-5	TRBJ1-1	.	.	CASSTLVGTEAFF	TGTGCCAGCAGTACCTTGGTGGGCACTGAAGCTTTCTTT
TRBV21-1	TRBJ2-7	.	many	CASSNGTQEDSYEQYF	TGTGCCAGCAGCAACGGGACGCAGGAAGACTCCTACGAGCAGTACTTC
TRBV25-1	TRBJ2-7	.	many	CASSSPTEQYF	TGTGCCAGCAGTTCCCCCACCGAGCAGTACTTC
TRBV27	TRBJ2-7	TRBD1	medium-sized	CASSEGQGYEQYF	TGTGCCAGCAGTGAGGGACAGGGCTACGAGCAGTACTTC
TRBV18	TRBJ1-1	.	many	CASSPRITSNTEAFF	TGTGCCAGCTCACCTCGTATCACCTCGAACACTGAAGCTTTCTTT
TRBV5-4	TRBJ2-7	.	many	CASSFGRGAYEQYF	TGTGCCAGCAGCTTCGGCAGGGGCGCTTACGAGCAGTACTTC
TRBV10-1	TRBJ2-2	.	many	CASSGYTGELFF	TGCGCCAGCAGTGGGTACACCGGGGAGCTGTTTTTT
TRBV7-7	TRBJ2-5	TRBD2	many	CASSLTGGGEETQYF	TGTGCCAGCAGCTTAACGGGGGGGGGAGAAGAGACCCAGTACTTC
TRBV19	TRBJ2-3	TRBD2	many	CASSISSGGRSTDTQYF	TGTGCCAGTAGTATCAGTAGCGGGGGGCGTAGCACAGATACGCAGTATTTT